Listed here are 5 T cell receptor beta chains from one sample, sequenced in a study of blood T cell repertoires in COVID-19. Measured with immunoSEQ multiplex PCR; TCRdb has only the in-frame clones, and not every one. The sample yields approximately 170,000 clones, approximately 91% seen once. Sequences were obtained from peripheral blood. The receptor source for this set is a man younger than 40 with acute or convalescent COVID-19.

The gene calls are TRBV28 and TRBJ1-6, with 8 bases aligning to TRBD1. The CDR3 contains 15 residues. V shed 7 bases and J 9 bases; nucleotides not matched to a gene: 11. Looked up from germline, CDR1 is MDHEN and CDR2 is SYDVKM. Here the CDR3 reads CASIRTGTRSSPLHF. CDR3 coding DNA: TGTGCCAGCATAAGGACAGGGACAAGGAGTTCACCCCTCCACTTT.

The chain employs TRBV9 and TRBJ2-7; 10 bases agree with TRBD2. CDR3 size: 15 residues. The junction had 7 bases not matched to a gene; V was cut back by 6 bases and J by 1 base. Germline CDR1 and CDR2: SGDLS and YYNGEE. The CDR3 sequence is CASIRAGGQSYEQYF. CDR3 coding DNA: TGTGCCAGCATCCGAGCGGGGGGGCAATCCTACGAGCAGTACTTC.

V gene TRBV6-5 combines with J gene TRBJ2-7; TRBD1 might be the D (5 bases). Germline V gene sequence: CDR1 MNHEY, CDR2 SVGAGI. The V and J ends lost 8 bases and 5 bases respectively, with 19 bases between them. This CDR3 has 14 residues. CDR3 loop: CASSQGRNTHEQYF. The CDR3 DNA sequence: TGTGCCAGCTCTCAGGGTCGAAATACCCACGAGCAGTACTTC.

The chain recombines TRBV5-6 with TRBJ2-2, with D tentatively TRBD2 (6 bases). Germline assignment: CDR1 SGHDT and CDR2 YYEEEE. The CDR3 contains 16 residues. The V end lost 0 bases, the J end lost 3 bases, and 12 bases lay between the germline ends. The DNA of the CDR3 is TGTGCCAGCAGCTTGGGGGGACTTGAGGACACCGGGGAGCTGTTTTTT. It codes for CASSLGGLEDTGELFF.

A few counts support this clone. V and J are TRBV18 and TRBJ1-1; D is perhaps TRBD1 (5 bases). Germline V gene data show CDR1 as KGHSH and CDR2 as LQKENI. This CDR3 has 13 amino acids. The ends were cut back, 6 bases at V and 0 bases at J, with 8 bases in the middle. The CDR3 region is CASSTGMNTEAFF. The CDR3, as DNA: TGTGCCAGCTCCACAGGCATGAACACTGAAGCTTTCTTT.